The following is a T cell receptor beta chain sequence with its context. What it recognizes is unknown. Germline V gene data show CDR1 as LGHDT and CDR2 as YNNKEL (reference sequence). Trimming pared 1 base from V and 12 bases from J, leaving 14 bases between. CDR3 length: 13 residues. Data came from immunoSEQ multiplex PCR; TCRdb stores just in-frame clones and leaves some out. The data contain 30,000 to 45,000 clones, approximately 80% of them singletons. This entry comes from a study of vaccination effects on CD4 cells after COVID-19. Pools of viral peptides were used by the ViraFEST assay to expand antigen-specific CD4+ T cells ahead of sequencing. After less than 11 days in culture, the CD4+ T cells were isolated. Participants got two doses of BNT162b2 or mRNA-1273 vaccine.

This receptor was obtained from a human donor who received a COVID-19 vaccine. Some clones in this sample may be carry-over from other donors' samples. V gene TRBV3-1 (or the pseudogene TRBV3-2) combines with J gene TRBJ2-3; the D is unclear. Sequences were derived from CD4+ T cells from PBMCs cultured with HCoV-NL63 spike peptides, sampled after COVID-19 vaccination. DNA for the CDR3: TGTGCCAGCAGCCAAGCCGTCACTCTACTCCAGTATTTT. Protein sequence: CASSQAVTLLQYF.